A single sample is the source of the 15 T cell receptor beta chains below, sequenced in a study of shared clonotypes between healthy human individuals. Assay: immunoSEQ multiplex PCR; the TCRdb copy retains only in-frame clones and omits some. The sample yields about 2.2 million clones, 85% to 95% seen once. In the naive CD8 group, cells lacked CD45RO and were positively selected for CCR7, so terminally differentiated effector memory CD45RA+ cells were left out. Sample: naive CD8+ T cells from PBMCs. Every receptor here comes from a man aged 18 to 29 in good health. Some clones in this sample may be carry-over from other donors' samples.

The chain is built from TRBV30 and TRBJ2-7, with D possibly matching TRBD1 (5 bases). The germline V gene encodes CDR1 GTSNPN and CDR2 SVGIG (reference sequence). V was pared by 4 bases and J by 3 bases, with 19 bases between. CDR3 length: 15 amino acids. The CDR3 reads CAWTGAAATVYEQYF. CDR3 in DNA: TGTGCCTGGACTGGGGCGGCTGCGACGGTCTACGAGCAGTACTTC.

The V gene is TRBV4-1, the J gene TRBJ2-5; D perhaps matches TRBD2 (6 bases). Trimming stripped 0 bases from V and 11 bases from J, with 22 bases between. Germline V CDR1 and CDR2: MGHRA, YSYEKL. The CDR3 totals 16 residues. CDR3 nucleotides: TGCGCCAGCAGCCAAGATGGGGGGATGAGAGGAGGTGAGCAGTACTTC. Residues: CASSQDGGMRGGEQYF.

V gene TRBV28 combines with J gene TRBJ2-7; either TRBD1 or TRBD2 may fit D (5 bases each). This CDR3 is built from 15 residues. Per germline, CDR1 MDHEN and CDR2 SYDVKM. Trimming stripped 5 bases from V and 2 bases from J, with 16 bases between. As DNA, the CDR3 is TGTGCCAGCAGTCCCCCCGGGACCTACACCTACGAGCAGTACTTC. Translation: CASSPPGTYTYEQYF.

DNA of the CDR3: TGTGCCAGCAGTTTAGAAGGGTCCTATGGCTACACCTTC. Translating gives CASSLEGSYGYTF. The chain joins TRBV28 to TRBJ1-2; D gene unclear. The ends were cut back, 2 bases at V and 4 bases at J, with 8 bases in the middle. This CDR3 is 13 amino acids long. The germline gives CDR1 MDHEN, CDR2 SYDVKM.

This clone came up a few times. The chain is built from TRBV6-1 and TRBJ2-2, with D hard to call. This CDR3 has 13 amino acids. Looked up from germline, CDR1 is MNHNS and CDR2 is SASEGT. The V and J ends lost 2 bases and 7 bases respectively, with 8 bases between them. The CDR3 sequence: CASSEFPNGELFF. CDR3 coding DNA: TGTGCCAGCAGTGAATTTCCTAACGGGGAGCTGTTTTTT.

V is TRBV9 and J is TRBJ2-1; 11 bases are a match to TRBD1. Germline trimming cut 3 bases from V and 4 bases from J; bases unmatched to any gene: 6. Germline V gene lookup returns CDR1 SGDLS and CDR2 YYNGEE. CDR3 length equals 16 residues. As DNA, the CDR3 is TGTGCCAGCAGCGCCCTCGGACAGGGGGCATACAATGAGCAGTTCTTC. It encodes CASSALGQGAYNEQFF.

The J gene is TRBJ2-1, the V gene TRBV11-2; 11 nucleotides line up with TRBD2. The CDR3 extends over 16 amino acids. With 5 bases clipped from V and 8 bases from J, the junction kept 11 bases outside the gene matches. The germline V gene has CDR1 SGHAT and CDR2 FQNNGV. In nucleotides, the CDR3 is TGTGCCAGCAGCCGGACGACTAGCGGGACTCCCCATGAGCAGTTCTTC. Translating it yields CASSRTTSGTPHEQFF.

The chain couples TRBV19 to TRBJ2-1; TRBD1 aligns across 8 bases. Germline V gene data show CDR1 as LNHDA and CDR2 as SQIVND (reference sequence). CDR3 length: 14 residues. V gave up 6 bases and J gave up 5 bases; unmatched junction bases: 6. The CDR3 spells CASRDRVSNNEQFF. CDR3 in DNA: TGTGCCAGTAGGGACAGGGTATCGAACAATGAGCAGTTCTTC.

This clone was detected a few times. The rearrangement uses TRBV7-9 and TRBJ2-7, with 8 bases that match TRBD1. The CDR3 has 15 residues. With 1 base clipped from V and 5 bases from J, the junction kept 7 bases outside the gene matches. In germline, CDR1 is SEHNR, CDR2 FQNEAQ (reference sequence). CDR3 sequence reads: CASSLVTRGLDEQYF. CDR3 nucleotides: TGTGCCAGCAGCTTAGTTACCAGGGGGCTAGACGAGCAGTACTTC.

This chain joins TRBV27 and TRBJ2-7, with 8 bases fitting TRBD1. Germline CDR1 is MNHEY and CDR2 is SMNVEV (reference sequence). The ends lost 4 bases at V and 3 bases at J; junction bases unmatched: 8. The CDR3 spans 15 residues. CDR3 sequence reads: CASSYTGGSLYEQYF. As DNA, the CDR3 is TGTGCCAGCAGTTACACAGGGGGGTCCCTCTACGAGCAGTACTTC.

The V gene is TRBV19, the J gene TRBJ2-1, with 7 bases matching TRBD2. The V segment lost 1 base and the J segment 8 bases; nucleotides outside the gene matches: 8. The CDR3 spans 15 residues. CDR1 and CDR2 (germline): LNHDA, SQIVND (reference sequence). In nucleotides, the CDR3 is TGTGCCAGTAGTATAGCTGGGAGGGTCTATGATGAGCAGTTCTTC. Its protein product is CASSIAGRVYDEQFF.

The chain is built from TRBV7-9 and TRBJ1-1; weak D call: TRBD1 (5 bases). Per germline, CDR1 SEHNR and CDR2 FQNEAQ (reference sequence). V was cut by 5 bases and J by 5 bases, with 12 bases left in between. The CDR3 sequence is 13 residues long. This CDR3 is CASSPGGSTEAFF. In DNA, the CDR3 is TGTGCCAGCAGCCCGGGGGGTTCGACTGAAGCTTTCTTT.

In this sample, this clone turned up once. The CDR3 sequence is CASSPVETRGNEQFF. CDR3 coding DNA: TGTGCCAGCAGCCCAGTTGAGACCCGAGGCAATGAGCAGTTCTTC. The genes are TRBV6-5 and TRBJ2-1; D is ambiguous. The CDR3 runs 15 residues. In germline, CDR1 is MNHEY, CDR2 SVGAGI. V shed 6 bases and J shed 6 bases, with 18 bases lying between them.

This chain connects TRBV6-5 to TRBJ2-1; D is perhaps TRBD1 (7 bases). CDR3 size: 16 residues. Trimming stripped 0 bases from V and 1 base from J, with 10 bases between. Per the germline V gene, CDR1 is MNHEY and CDR2 is SVGAGI. The chain's CDR3 is CASSYSEGASYNEQFF. As DNA, the CDR3 is TGTGCCAGCAGTTACTCGGAGGGGGCTTCCTACAATGAGCAGTTCTTC.

V gene TRBV5-5 combines with J gene TRBJ2-2, with no clear D. Germline V lookup: CDR1 SGHKS, CDR2 YYEKEE (reference sequence). This CDR3 has 15 residues. Trimming took off 4 bases at V and 3 bases at J, with 13 bases between the two ends. CDR3 sequence: CASSDPGSHTGELFF. CDR3 DNA sequence: TGTGCCAGCAGCGACCCGGGCAGCCACACCGGGGAGCTGTTTTTT.